The 27 T cell receptor beta chains below come from one sample, sequenced in a study of blood T cells in healthy people across ages. Sample-barcoded 5' priming and a J-beta primer mix drove a second PCR of roughly 6 to 12 cycles. One entry per CDR3 protein, called by TCRdb with MiXCR from the 5' RACE reads. Of roughly 2 million distinct CDR3 sequences in the sample, about 50% were seen once. Sequencing input: blood. The receptor source for this set is a woman aged 40 to 50 in good health.

This clonotype was observed a handful of times. This chain links TRBV5-1 with TRBJ2-7; TRBD1 is a possible D gene (7 bases). CDR1 is SGHRS and CDR2 is YFSETQ in the germline V gene. The germline V and J ends were trimmed by 0 bases and 5 bases, with 15 bases remaining between them. The CDR3 consists of 15 residues. As DNA, the CDR3 is TGCGCCAGCAGCTTGGCAGGGGGGCGGGTCGACGAGCAGTACTTC. Protein product: CASSLAGGRVDEQYF. Full variable domain (rest looked up from reference TRBV5-1 and TRBJ2-7): KAGVTQTPRYLIKTRGQQVTLSCSPISGHRSVSWYQQTPGQGLQFLFEYFSETQRNKGNFPGRFSGRQFSNSRSEMNVSTLELGDSALYLCASSLAGGRVDEQYFGPGTRLTVT.

This clonotype has at least ten counts. This rearrangement joins TRBV29-1 to TRBJ2-5, with D unresolved. Trimming removed 4 bases from V and 5 bases from J, with 14 bases in between. Germline V gene lookup returns CDR1 SQVTM and CDR2 ANQGSEA. The CDR3 covers 13 residues. CDR3 in DNA: TGCAGCGTTGCCCAGTATTCGGAGGAGACCCAGTACTTC. Its translation: CSVAQYSEETQYF.

The rearrangement links TRBV20-1 to TRBJ2-1; D perhaps matches TRBD2 (5 bases). CDR1 and CDR2 (germline): DFQATT, SNEGSKA (reference sequence). This CDR3 comprises 14 residues. Between the trimmed V and J ends, which lost 3 bases and 4 bases, there was a span of 13 bases. CDR3 sequence reads: CSASSYGGYNEQFF. The DNA of the CDR3 is TGCAGTGCTAGCAGTTATGGAGGTTACAATGAGCAGTTCTTC.

This clonotype was seen a few times. DNA of the CDR3: TGTGCCAGCAGCTTACGCCTCGGGCGGGGGGCGCAAGAGCAGTACTTC. Residues: CASSLRLGRGAQEQYF. The rearrangement joins TRBV7-2 to TRBJ2-7, with TRBD2 matching over 8 bases. Germline V gives CDR1 SGHTA, CDR2 FQGNSA. J lost 7 bases, V lost 2 bases, and 13 bases had no gene match. This CDR3 is 16 amino acids long.

This clonotype was seen more than once but under ten times. The chain couples TRBV20-1 to TRBJ2-3; D perhaps matches TRBD1 (5 bases). The CDR3 has 13 residues. V lost 6 bases and J lost 3, with 13 bases in between. From germline, CDR1 is DFQATT and CDR2 SNEGSKA (reference sequence). The CDR3 protein is CSALKDKTDTQYF. DNA for the CDR3: TGCAGTGCCCTTAAGGACAAGACAGATACGCAGTATTTT.

This clonotype was seen only once. The gene calls are TRBV7-2 and TRBJ2-5; 14 positions match TRBD2. V shed 5 bases, J shed 11 bases, and the junction held 10 bases outside the gene matches. The CDR3 consists of 15 residues. CDR1 and CDR2 (germline): SGHTA, FQGNSA. The CDR3 nucleotides are TGTGCCAGCAGCATGACTAGCGGGGGGGAACGGGAGCAGTACTTC. It is translated as CASSMTSGGEREQYF.

In this sample, this clonotype turned up a few times. The rearrangement links TRBV7-2 to TRBJ2-5; no definite D call. V shed 6 bases and J shed 4 bases, with 12 bases lying between them. The CDR3 is made up of 13 amino acids. Per germline, CDR1 SGHTA and CDR2 FQGNSA. The CDR3 spells CASSRTERETQYF. In DNA, the CDR3 is TGTGCCAGCAGTCGTACAGAGCGAGAGACCCAGTACTTC.

The J gene is TRBJ2-5, the V gene TRBV5-6; D may be TRBD1 (6 bases). Germline CDR1 is SGHDT and CDR2 is YYEEEE. Trimming stripped 0 bases from V and 11 bases from J, with 20 bases between. This CDR3 has 15 amino acids. The CDR3 here is CASSLATGLGNEQYF. The CDR3 coding sequence is TGTGCCAGCAGCTTGGCCACAGGGTTAGGCAATGAGCAGTACTTC.

This clonotype was seen more than once but under ten times. The J gene is TRBJ2-1, the V gene TRBV7-2, with D possibly TRBD2 on 5 matching bases. The CDR3 sequence is 15 residues long. V lost 5 bases and J 8 bases, leaving 19 bases between the germline ends. CDR1 and CDR2 (germline): SGHTA, FQGNSA. The CDR3 loop reads CASSRGLEKFDEQFF. The CDR3 nucleotides read TGTGCCAGCAGCCGAGGACTGGAAAAGTTCGATGAGCAGTTCTTC.

V gene TRBV6-2 or TRBV6-3 combines with J gene TRBJ2-7; no clear D. Germline lookup yields CDR1 MNHEY and CDR2 SVGEGT. V gave up 7 bases and J gave up 2 bases, with 12 bases separating them. The CDR3 is 13 residues long. Here the CDR3 DNA reads TGTGCCAGCAATAACGACCCCCCCTACGAGCAGTACTTC. Translation gives CASNNDPPYEQYF.

The chain couples TRBV20-1 to TRBJ1-1; 7 positions match TRBD1. The CDR3 consists of 15 residues. The ends lost 5 bases at V and 2 bases at J; junction bases unmatched: 11. Germline assignment: CDR1 DFQATT and CDR2 SNEGSKA (reference sequence). CDR3 DNA: TGCAGTGCTCGTGACAGGGATTACCCCAACACTGAAGCTTTCTTT. Encoded protein: CSARDRDYPNTEAFF.

The chain recombines TRBV11-2 with TRBJ1-2, with no clear D. The length of the CDR3 is 12 residues. V gave up 5 bases and J gave up 3 bases, with 7 bases separating them. Germline CDR1 is SGHAT and CDR2 is FQNNGV. CDR3 sequence reads: CASSAQYYGYTF. The CDR3 DNA is TGTGCCAGCAGCGCCCAATACTATGGCTACACCTTC.

V and J are TRBV5-1 and TRBJ1-1, with D possibly matching TRBD1 (5 bases). CDR3 length: 15 amino acids. The ends were cut back, 2 bases at V and 0 bases at J, with 11 bases in the middle. The germline V gene encodes CDR1 SGHRS and CDR2 YFSETQ. The CDR3, as DNA: TGCGCCAGCAGCTTCCACCCGGGGGTGAACACTGAAGCTTTCTTT. Encoded protein: CASSFHPGVNTEAFF. The full variable domain, its missing parts supplied by reference TRBV5-1 and TRBJ1-1, is KAGVTQTPRYLIKTRGQQVTLSCSPISGHRSVSWYQQTPGQGLQFLFEYFSETQRNKGNFPGRFSGRQFSNSRSEMNVSTLELGDSALYLCASSFHPGVNTEAFFGQGTRLTVV.

This clonotype has just one count. The V and J genes are TRBV28 and TRBJ1-2; 7 nucleotides line up with TRBD1. There are 14 residues in the CDR3. The germline V gene has CDR1 MDHEN and CDR2 SYDVKM. The V gene end was trimmed by 5 bases and the J gene end by 4 bases; junction bases not matched to a gene: 7. In DNA, the CDR3 is TGTGCCAGCAGTCACCCGGGACAGCCCTATGGCTACACCTTC. It encodes CASSHPGQPYGYTF.

The rearrangement uses TRBV20-1 and TRBJ2-1, with D possibly being TRBD2 (7 bases). V lost 6 bases, J lost 8 bases, and 23 bases lay in between. Germline lookup yields CDR1 DFQATT and CDR2 SNEGSKA (reference sequence). CDR3 length: 15 amino acids. The CDR3 loop reads CSALSGGQLRDEQFF. The CDR3, as DNA: TGCAGTGCCTTATCGGGGGGCCAACTACGCGATGAGCAGTTCTTC.

This clonotype was counted only a few times. This chain joins TRBV7-2 and TRBJ2-3; 8 nucleotides align to TRBD2. The CDR3 is made up of 16 amino acids. Germline CDR1 SGHTA, CDR2 FQGNSA. The ends lost 4 bases at V and 3 bases at J; junction bases unmatched: 9. The CDR3 nucleotides are TGTGCCAGCAGCTCCCACTCGGGGGGGCCAACAGATACGCAGTATTTT. Its translation: CASSSHSGGPTDTQYF.

The genes are TRBV7-2 and TRBJ2-3; 14 bases are shared with TRBD2. This CDR3 region has 18 residues. V was clipped by 4 bases and J by 0 bases; unmatched bases: 6. Germline CDR1 SGHTA, CDR2 FQGNSA. Here the CDR3 DNA reads TGTGCCAGCAGCTCTCGTGGACTAGCGGGGGGAAGCACAGATACGCAGTATTTT. Translated, it gives CASSSRGLAGGSTDTQYF. The full variable domain, its missing parts supplied by reference TRBV7-2 and TRBJ2-3, is GAGVSQSPSNKVTEKGKDVELRCDPISGHTALYWYRQSLGQGLEFLIYFQGNSAPDKSGLPSDRFSAERTGGSVSTLTIQRTQQEDSAVYLCASSSRGLAGGSTDTQYFGPGTRLTVL.

This clonotype has only a few counts. The chain employs TRBV6-2 or TRBV6-3 and TRBJ1-2; the D gene is possibly TRBD1 (5 bases). Germline assignment: CDR1 MNHEY and CDR2 SVGEGT. The V gene lost 7 bases and the J gene lost 4 bases, with 13 bases spanning the gap. This CDR3 has 13 amino acids. The CDR3 sequence is CASTLTVSYGYTF. CDR3 coding DNA: TGTGCCAGCACCCTGACAGTTTCCTATGGCTACACCTTC.

This clonotype was counted only a few times. The genes are TRBV6-1 and TRBJ2-3, with D perhaps TRBD1 (6 bases). The CDR3 covers 13 residues. V was shortened by 7 bases and J by 6 bases, with 14 bases between the two germline ends. The germline CDR1 and CDR2 sequences are MNHNS and SASEGT. The CDR3 nucleotides are TGTGCCAGCAATAAGGGGGTGGTGGATACGCAGTATTTT. As protein: CASNKGVVDTQYF.

The chain carries TRBV25-1 and TRBJ2-1; 8 nucleotides match TRBD1. The CDR3 length is 15 residues. The germline CDR1 and CDR2 sequences are MGHDK and SYGVNS. V shed 0 bases, J shed 7 bases, and the junction held 5 bases outside the gene matches. DNA of the CDR3: TGTGCCAGCAGTGAATACAGGGGGCAGCAAAATGAGCAGTTCTTC. It is translated as CASSEYRGQQNEQFF.

In its sample, this clonotype was seen a few times. This rearrangement joins TRBV29-1 to TRBJ2-3; 9 bases line up with TRBD1. The CDR3 length is 14 residues. V lost 6 bases to trimming and J lost 2 bases; unmatched junction nucleotides: 6. CDR1 is SQVTM, CDR2 ANQGSEA, per germline. Here the CDR3 DNA reads TGCAGCGTCCCGGGACAGGGAAACACAGATACGCAGTATTTT. This gives the protein CSVPGQGNTDTQYF.

V gene TRBV18 combines with J gene TRBJ2-1, with D perhaps TRBD2 (5 bases). This CDR3 spans 15 amino acids. Per the germline V gene, CDR1 is KGHSH and CDR2 is LQKENI. Trimming stripped 6 bases from V and 0 bases from J, with 12 bases between. Here the CDR3 DNA reads TGTGCCAGCTCTAAAGAGCGGAGCTCCTACAATGAGCAGTTCTTC. Its protein is CASSKERSSYNEQFF.

The chain has TRBV6-6 and TRBJ2-7, with D possibly called TRBD1 or TRBD2 (5 bases each). V was shortened by 5 bases and J by 0 bases, with 17 bases between the two germline ends. The V gene's germline CDR1 is MNHNY and CDR2 SVGAGI (reference sequence). This CDR3 is built from 16 residues. The CDR3 region has the DNA TGTGCCAGCAGTGGGCCCGGGACGGGTAGCTCCTACGAGCAGTACTTC. Residues: CASSGPGTGSSYEQYF.

This clonotype occurred a few times. The chain joins TRBV6-5 to TRBJ2-6; possibly TRBD1 for D (6 bases). Germline assignment: CDR1 MNHEY and CDR2 SVGAGI. The CDR3 is 21 residues long. V lost 1 base and J lost 0, with 22 bases in between. The CDR3 nucleotides are TGTGCCAGCAGTTACTTCGGATATCGACAGGAAAACCTCTCTGGGGCCAACGTCCTGACTTTC. Amino acids: CASSYFGYRQENLSGANVLTF.

The V and J genes are TRBV6-1 and TRBJ2-1, with a tentative D call TRBD2 (5 bases). The germline CDR1 and CDR2 sequences are MNHNS and SASEGT. CDR3 length equals 18 residues. V lost 6 bases to trimming and J lost 0 bases, with 21 bases between them. CDR3 in DNA: TGTGCCAGCAGGGAGATTATACAGCGGCGCAGCTCCTACAATGAGCAGTTCTTC. It is translated as CASREIIQRRSSYNEQFF.

Comments on this clonotype: One end of the junction fails to match germline, which may point to a read error. This chain links TRBV9 with TRBJ2-3; 9 nucleotides agree with TRBD2. The CDR3 covers 17 residues. Germline V gene lookup returns CDR1 SGDLS and CDR2 YYNGEE. CDR3 coding DNA: TGTGCCAGCAGCGTAGGCTTAGCGGGGGCCCGCACGGATACGCAGTATTTT. Encoded protein: CASSVGLAGARTDTQYF.

A word on this clonotype: Mismatch with germline at one junction end may stem from a read error. The CDR3 region has the DNA TGTGCCTGCAGTGAAAGGGACAGTCTTAACTATGGCTACACCTTC. Protein product: CACSERDSLNYGYTF. The chain recombines TRBV6-1 with TRBJ1-2, with 7 positions matching TRBD1. The CDR3 runs 15 residues. Germline CDR1 and CDR2: MNHNS and SASEGT.